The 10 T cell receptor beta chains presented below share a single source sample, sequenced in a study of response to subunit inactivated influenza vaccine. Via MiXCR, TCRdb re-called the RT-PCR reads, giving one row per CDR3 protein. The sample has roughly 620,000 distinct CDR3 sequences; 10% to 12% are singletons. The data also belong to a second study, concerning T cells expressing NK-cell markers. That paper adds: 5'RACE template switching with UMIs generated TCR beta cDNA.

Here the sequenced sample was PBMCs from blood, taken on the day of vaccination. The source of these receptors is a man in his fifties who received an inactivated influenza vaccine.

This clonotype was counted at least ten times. CDR3 sequence reads: CASNAGGHGYTF. The CDR3 DNA reads TGTGCCAGCAACGCAGGGGGACATGGCTACACCTTC. The chain recombines TRBV12-3 or TRBV12-4 with TRBJ1-2; 7 bases are shared with TRBD1. The junction had 5 bases not matched to a gene; V was cut back by 7 bases and J by 6 bases. This CDR3 comprises 12 residues.

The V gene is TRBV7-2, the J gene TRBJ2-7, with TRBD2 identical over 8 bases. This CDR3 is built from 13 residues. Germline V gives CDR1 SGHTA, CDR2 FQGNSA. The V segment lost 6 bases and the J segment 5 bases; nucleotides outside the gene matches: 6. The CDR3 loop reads CASSRNSGNEQYF. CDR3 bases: TGTGCCAGCAGTCGCAATAGCGGGAACGAGCAGTACTTC. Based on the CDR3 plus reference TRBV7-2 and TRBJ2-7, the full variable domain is GAGVSQSPSNKVTEKGKDVELRCDPISGHTALYWYRQSLGQGLEFLIYFQGNSAPDKSGLPSDRFSAERTGGSVSTLTIQRTQQEDSAVYLCASSRNSGNEQYFGPGTRLTVT.

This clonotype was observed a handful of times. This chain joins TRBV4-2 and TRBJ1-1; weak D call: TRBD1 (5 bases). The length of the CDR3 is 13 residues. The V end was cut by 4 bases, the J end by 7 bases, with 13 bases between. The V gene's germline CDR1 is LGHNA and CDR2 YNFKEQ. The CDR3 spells CASSRETDNEAFF. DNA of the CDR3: TGTGCCAGCAGCCGGGAGACAGATAATGAAGCTTTCTTT.

CDR3 in amino acids: CASSLYGAAGNEQYF. The CDR3 region has the DNA TGTGCCAGCAGCTTGTACGGCGCAGCGGGGAACGAGCAGTACTTC. This chain connects TRBV5-5 to TRBJ2-7; the match to TRBD2 covers 7 bases. The V gene end was trimmed by 1 base and the J gene end by 5 bases; junction bases not matched to a gene: 9. Germline V gene sequence: CDR1 SGHKS, CDR2 YYEKEE (reference sequence). The CDR3 contains 15 residues. Supplemented by reference TRBV5-5 and TRBJ2-7, the full variable domain reads DAGVTQSPTHLIKTRGQQVTLRCSPISGHKSVSWYQQVLGQGPQFIFQYYEKEERGRGNFPDRFSARQFPNYSSELNVNALLLGDSALYLCASSLYGAAGNEQYFGPGTRLTVT.

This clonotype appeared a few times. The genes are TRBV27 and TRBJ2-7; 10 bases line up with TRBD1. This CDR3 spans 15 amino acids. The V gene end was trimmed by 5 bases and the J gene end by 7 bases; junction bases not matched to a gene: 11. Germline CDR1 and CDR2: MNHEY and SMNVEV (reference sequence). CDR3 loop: CASSNTGTGAREQYF. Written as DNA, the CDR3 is TGTGCCAGCAGTAACACCGGGACAGGGGCGAGGGAGCAGTACTTC.

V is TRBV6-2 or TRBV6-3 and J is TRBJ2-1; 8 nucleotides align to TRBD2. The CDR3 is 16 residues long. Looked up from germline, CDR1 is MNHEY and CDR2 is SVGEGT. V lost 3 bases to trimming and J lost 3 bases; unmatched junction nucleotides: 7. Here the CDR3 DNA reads TGTGCCAGCAGTTATCGACTAGCGAGTAACTACAATGAGCAGTTCTTC. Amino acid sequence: CASSYRLASNYNEQFF.

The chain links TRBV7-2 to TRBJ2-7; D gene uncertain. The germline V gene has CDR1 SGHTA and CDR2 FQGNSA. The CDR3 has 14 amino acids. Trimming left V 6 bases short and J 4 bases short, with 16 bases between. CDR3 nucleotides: TGTGCCAGCAGTAAGACTCTAGGTCGTTACGAGCAGTACTTC. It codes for CASSKTLGRYEQYF.

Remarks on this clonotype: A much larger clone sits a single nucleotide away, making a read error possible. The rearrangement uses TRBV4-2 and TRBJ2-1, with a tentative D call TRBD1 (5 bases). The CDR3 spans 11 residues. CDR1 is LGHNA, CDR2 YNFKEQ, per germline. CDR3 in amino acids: CASKGYKEQFF. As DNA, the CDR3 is TGTGCCAGCAAGGGGTACAAGGAGCAGTTCTTC.

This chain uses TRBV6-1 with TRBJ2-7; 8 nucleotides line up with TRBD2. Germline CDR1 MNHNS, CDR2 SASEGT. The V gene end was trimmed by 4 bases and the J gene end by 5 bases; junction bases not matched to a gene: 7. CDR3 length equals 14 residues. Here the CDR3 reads CASSGGLGGNEQYF. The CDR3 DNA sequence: TGTGCCAGCAGTGGGGGACTAGGAGGTAACGAGCAGTACTTC.

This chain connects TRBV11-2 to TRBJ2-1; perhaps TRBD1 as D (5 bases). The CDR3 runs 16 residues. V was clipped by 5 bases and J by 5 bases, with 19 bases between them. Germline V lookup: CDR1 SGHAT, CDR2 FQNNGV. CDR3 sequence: CASSTWGGSPNNEQFF. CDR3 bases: TGTGCCAGCAGCACCTGGGGCGGCTCTCCTAACAATGAGCAGTTCTTC.